The present entry profiles one T cell receptor beta chain with its context. This clone's antigen is unknown. Base qualities are not provided; no much larger clone lies one nucleotide away. The protocol used for the library was the immunoSEQ multiplex PCR assay. In its TCRdb copy, this immuneACCESS table keeps in-frame sequences only and misses some clones. Where compared with another copy, unresolved V genes explain less than half of these, and the others have no known cause. Recorded for this sample are about 60,000 clones; about 90% of them occurred a single time. The ten largest clones take up 0.4% to 0.5% of the sample. The CDR3 starts with the cysteine, ends with the phenylalanine, and has 12 residues. Only the CDR3 region is kept as DNA, spanning 36 bases read in frame from base 1. Reading the germline V gene gives CDR1 SNHLY and CDR2 FYNNEI. A distance of 5 bases separates the germline ends of V and J, which lose 2 bases and 4 bases respectively.

This sample was included in a study of T cell changes during pregnancy in multiple sclerosis (dated by TCRdb to the late 2010s). About the full investigation: Changes in the T cell repertoire over the course of pregnancy were examined in this study in women with multiple sclerosis.

The rearranged segments are TRBV2 and TRBJ2-5; no D gene is confidently identified. The source material was CD4+ T cells from peripheral blood mononuclear cells, sampled after pregnancy. This sequence originates from a female donor in good health, enrolled as a control in a pregnancy study. The CDR3 in this case is CASSETAETQYF. The sequence in DNA is TGTGCCAGCAGTGAAACAGCAGAGACCCAGTACTTC.